This T cell receptor (beta chain) appears in the sequencing data of a study of blood T cells in healthy people across ages. This clonotype was seen only a few times. Combining a sample-barcoded 5' primer with a J-beta primer mix, a second PCR ran for 7 to 11 cycles. TCRdb processed the 5' RACE reads anew with MiXCR; each CDR3 protein has one entry. The table has some 850,000 distinct CDR3 sequences, roughly 26% seen once. The germline CDR1 and CDR2 sequences are SGHRS and YFSETQ. The CDR3 has 14 amino acids. Trimming removed 1 base at V and 1 base at J, with 6 bases between. This sample also belongs to another study, concerning T cells of mothers and their children.

V is TRBV5-1 and J is TRBJ1-3; D is ambiguous. This sequence originates from a boy aged 5-17 years in good health. Sequencing used blood. The CDR3 DNA sequence: TGCGCCAGCAGCTTGTACCCATCTGGAAACACCATATATTTT. As protein: CASSLYPSGNTIYF.